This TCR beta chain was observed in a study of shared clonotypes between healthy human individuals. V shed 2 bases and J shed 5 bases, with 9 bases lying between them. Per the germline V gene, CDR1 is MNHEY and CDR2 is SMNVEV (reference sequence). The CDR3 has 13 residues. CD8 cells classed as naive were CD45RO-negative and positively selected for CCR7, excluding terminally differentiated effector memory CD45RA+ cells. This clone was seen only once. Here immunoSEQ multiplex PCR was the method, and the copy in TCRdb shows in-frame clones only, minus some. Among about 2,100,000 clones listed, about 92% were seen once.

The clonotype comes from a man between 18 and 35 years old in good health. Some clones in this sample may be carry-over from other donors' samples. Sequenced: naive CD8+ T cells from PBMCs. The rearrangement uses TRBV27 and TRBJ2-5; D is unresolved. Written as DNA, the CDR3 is TGTGCCAGCAGTTTAGGGGTGGTGGAGACCCAGTACTTC. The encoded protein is CASSLGVVETQYF.